One sample yielded the 14 T cell receptor beta chains listed below, sequenced in a study of tumor and adjacent non-tumor tissue in lung cancer. The template was RNA from unsorted bulk tissue. The library came from three nested PCR rounds adapted from ARM-PCR protocols. In TCRdb, the multiplex PCR reads were re-called with MiXCR into one record per CDR3 protein. The sample gives approximately 120,000 distinct CDR3 sequences, roughly 74% of which show up once; 37% is in the top ten. Sequencing used lung tumor tissue. The receptors were gathered from a woman aged 60 to 75 with non-small cell lung cancer.

This clonotype was detected many times. This chain uses TRBV5-5 with TRBJ1-1, with D tentatively TRBD1 (6 bases). Germline V gives CDR1 SGHKS, CDR2 YYEKEE (reference sequence). Deletions cut 6 bases from V and 1 base from J, with 13 bases between. This CDR3 comprises 14 residues. The CDR3: CASIREGGNTEAFF. CDR3 DNA: TGTGCCAGCATTAGAGAGGGGGGGAACACTGAAGCTTTCTTT.

The genes are TRBV5-8 and TRBJ1-1; D not certain. Germline values: CDR1 SGHTS, CDR2 YDEGEE. Deletions cut 3 bases from V and 4 bases from J, with 7 bases between. This CDR3 comprises 12 residues. The CDR3 sequence: CASSSYRTEAFF. The DNA for the CDR3 is TGTGCCAGCAGCTCGTATCGCACTGAAGCTTTCTTT.

The chain couples TRBV11-1 to TRBJ2-2; the match to TRBD2 covers 11 bases. The CDR3 runs 16 residues. V lost 5 bases to trimming and J lost 4 bases; unmatched junction nucleotides: 6. Germline V gene data show CDR1 as SGHAT and CDR2 as FQDESV (reference sequence). Here the CDR3 reads CASSPLAGESTGELFF. CDR3 in DNA: TGTGCCAGCAGCCCACTAGCGGGAGAATCCACCGGGGAGCTGTTTTTT.

This clonotype appeared a few times. A much larger clone lies one base from this, so it may be a read error. Here the CDR3 DNA reads TGTGCCAGCGCCGGACAGGTCGGCGGAAACACCATATATTTT. It is translated as CASAGQVGGNTIYF. The J gene is TRBJ1-3, the V gene TRBV6-2 or TRBV6-3; 7 bases fit TRBD1. After removal of 8 bases from V and 4 bases from J, the junction contained 8 bases not matched to a gene. Germline V CDR1 and CDR2: MNHEY, SVGEGT. This CDR3 has 14 amino acids.

The chain combines TRBV11-2 with TRBJ2-7; D not resolved. Germline CDR1 reads SGHAT; CDR2 reads FQNNGV. The CDR3 sequence is 16 residues long. Trimming stripped 7 bases from V and 2 bases from J, with 21 bases between. The chain's CDR3 is CASTLGYAVGPYEQYF. The CDR3 DNA reads TGTGCCAGCACGTTAGGATACGCGGTGGGCCCCTACGAGCAGTACTTC.

This clonotype was found once. This could be a read error, since a much larger clone is one nucleotide away. The chain carries TRBV5-1 and TRBJ2-7; D unclear. Trimming took 1 base from V and 0 from J, leaving 11 bases between them. This CDR3 region has 15 residues. The V gene's germline CDR1 is SGHRS and CDR2 YFSETQ. This CDR3 is CASSLTDGPSYEQYF. Written as DNA, the CDR3 is TGCGCCAGCAGCTTGACGGACGGACCCTCCTACGAGCAGTACTTC.

This clonotype was seen just once. Germline is not matched at one junction end, which may reflect a read error. The V and J genes are TRBV11-2 and TRBJ2-7; perhaps TRBD2 as D (5 bases). The CDR3 sequence is 14 residues long. Germline assignment: CDR1 SGHAT and CDR2 FQNNGV. CDR3: CPSSWDRGGFEQYF. CDR3 nucleotide sequence: TGTCCCAGCAGTTGGGATCGCGGAGGATTCGAGCAGTACTTC.

As for this clonotype: A much larger clone sits a single nucleotide away, making a read error possible. The chain uses TRBV6-2 or TRBV6-3 and TRBJ2-4; TRBD1 matches at 9 bases. The CDR3 extends over 14 amino acids. Germline lookup yields CDR1 MNHEY and CDR2 SVGEGT. V was pared by 6 bases and J by 11 bases, with 11 bases of the junction left unmatched. The CDR3 region is CASRSLGQGPFQYF. DNA for the CDR3: TGTGCCAGCAGGAGCCTAGGACAGGGGCCCTTTCAGTACTTC.

About this clonotype: Just one base apart from a much larger clone, this may be a read error. In this CDR3 the conserved last residue, phenylalanine or tryptophan, is missing, so a read error is likely. The V call is TRBV4-1, the J call TRBJ2-3; no definite D call. Germline values: CDR1 MGHRA, CDR2 YSYEKL. Trimming stripped 0 bases from V and 6 bases from J, with 10 bases between. CDR3 length: 14 residues. The CDR3 DNA reads TGCGCCAGCAGCCAAGATTGGTCTGGGGATACGCAGTATTCT. Translated: CASSQDWSGDTQYS.

For this clonotype: This may be a read error, as it is one base from a much larger clone. J is TRBJ1-1 and V is TRBV20-1, with D possibly being TRBD1 (5 bases). The length of the CDR3 is 11 residues. CDR1 and CDR2 from the germline V gene are DFQATT and SNEGSKA (reference sequence). CDR3 sequence (DNA): TGCAGTGCTAGCGCTGGGGGTGAAGCTTACTTT. It encodes CSASAGGEAYF.

This clonotype was observed a single time. A read error is possible here, since a much larger clone lies one base away. The J gene is TRBJ2-7, the V gene TRBV6-2 or TRBV6-3, with D perhaps TRBD1 (5 bases). The CDR3 totals 12 residues. Trimming took 6 bases from V and 3 from J, leaving 9 bases between them. Germline loops: CDR1 MNHEY, CDR2 SVGEGT. CDR3 amino acids: CASRNRFYEQYF. The CDR3 coding sequence is TGTGCCAGCAGGAACAGGTTCTACGAGCAGTACTTC.

In this sample, this clonotype turned up a few times. CDR3 loop: CASSFPTGRLSYEQYF. In DNA, the CDR3 is TGTGCCAGCAGTTTTCCGACAGGACGACTGTCCTACGAGCAGTACTTC. The rearrangement uses TRBV28 and TRBJ2-7; D might be TRBD1 (6 bases). The V end lost 3 bases, the J end lost 1 base, and 16 bases lay between the germline ends. Germline CDR1 MDHEN, CDR2 SYDVKM. The CDR3 spans 16 residues.

About this clonotype itself: The junction differs from germline at one of its ends, possibly a read error. J is TRBJ2-2 and V is TRBV11-1; 12 positions agree with TRBD2. This CDR3 comprises 17 residues. CDR1 and CDR2 (germline): SGHAT, FQDESV (reference sequence). The CDR3 DNA sequence: TGTCCCAGCAGCCCGCGACTAGCGGGAGAATCCACCGGGGAGTTGTACTTT. Its protein product is CPSSPRLAGESTGELYF.

Turning to this clonotype: With a much larger clone just one base away, this may be a read error. The chain links TRBV20-1 to TRBJ2-1, with TRBD1 matching 9 bases. The V segment lost 0 bases and the J segment 7 bases; nucleotides outside the gene matches: 10. CDR1 is DFQATT and CDR2 is SNEGSKA in the germline V gene (reference sequence). CDR3 size: 16 residues. CDR3 in DNA: TGCAGTGCTAGAGACGATGGGACAGGGCGTTGGAATGAGCAGTTCTTC. This codes for CSARDDGTGRWNEQFF.